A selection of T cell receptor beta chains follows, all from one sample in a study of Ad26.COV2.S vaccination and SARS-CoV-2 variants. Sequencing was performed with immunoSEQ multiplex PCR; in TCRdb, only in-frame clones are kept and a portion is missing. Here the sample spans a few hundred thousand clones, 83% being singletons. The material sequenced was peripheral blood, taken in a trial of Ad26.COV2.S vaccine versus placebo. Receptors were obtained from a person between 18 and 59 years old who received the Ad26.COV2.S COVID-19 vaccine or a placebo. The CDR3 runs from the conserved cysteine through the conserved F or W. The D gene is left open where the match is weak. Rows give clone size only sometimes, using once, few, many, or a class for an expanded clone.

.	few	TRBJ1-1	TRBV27	TGTGCCAGCAGCCTTCAGGTGGGCACTGAAGCTTTCTTT	CASSLQVGTEAFF
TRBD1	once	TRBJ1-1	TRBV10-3	TGTGCCATCAGTAGCTGGACAGGGAAGAACACTGAAGCTTTCTTT	CAISSWTGKNTEAFF
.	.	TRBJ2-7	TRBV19	TGTGCCAGTAGTCGCAGGATTTCTCATTCCTACGAGCAGTACTTC	CASSRRISHSYEQYF
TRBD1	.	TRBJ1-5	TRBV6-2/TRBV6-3	TGTGCCAGCAGTTACCTCCAGGGGGCAATTAGCAATCAGCCCCAGCATTTT	CASSYLQGAISNQPQHF
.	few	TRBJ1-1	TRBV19	TGTGCCATTACAAGGGGCACTGAAGCTTTCTTT	CAITRGTEAFF
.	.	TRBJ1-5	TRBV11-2	TGTGCCAGCAGCTTAGGAGGGGGGAATCAGCCCCAGCATTTT	CASSLGGGNQPQHF
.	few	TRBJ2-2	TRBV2	TGTGCCAGCAGGATGGGGACAACTACAGGGGAGCTGTTTTTT	CASRMGTTTGELFF
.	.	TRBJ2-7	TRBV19	TGTGCCAGTAGTATAGTAGTGGGGGGAGAGCAGTACTTC	CASSIVVGGEQYF
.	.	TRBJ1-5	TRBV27	TGTGCCAGCAGTTTTACGGCCTCTCCGACCAATCAGCCCCAGCATTTT	CASSFTASPTNQPQHF
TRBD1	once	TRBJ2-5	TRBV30	TGTGCCTGGAGGCAACAGGGGCGGCTAAAAGAGACCCAGTACTTC	CAWRQQGRLKETQYF
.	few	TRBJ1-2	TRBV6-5	TGTGCCAGCAGTTACGTCGGGGTAAAAGGCTATGGCTACACCTTC	CASSYVGVKGYGYTF
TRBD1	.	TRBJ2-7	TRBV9	TGTGCCAGCAGCGGGACAGGGGGCTCCTACGAGCAGTACTTC	CASSGTGGSYEQYF
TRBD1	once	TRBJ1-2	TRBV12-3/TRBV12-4	TGTGCCAGCAGGGGACAGGGCTACTATGGCTACACCTTC	CASRGQGYYGYTF
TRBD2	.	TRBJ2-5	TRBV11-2	TGTGCCAGCAGCCCCTGGACTAGCGGGGGACCGGAAGAGACCCAGTACTTC	CASSPWTSGGPEETQYF
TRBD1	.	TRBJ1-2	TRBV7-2	TGTGCCAGCAGCACCCGACAGGGGAACTATGGCTACACCTTC	CASSTRQGNYGYTF
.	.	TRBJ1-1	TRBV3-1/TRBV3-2	TGTGCCAGCAGCCAAGTCGGGGTTACTGAAGCTTTCTTT	CASSQVGVTEAFF
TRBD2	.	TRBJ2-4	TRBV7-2	TGTGCCAGCAGACCTAGCGGACTAGCCAAAAACATTCAGTACTTC	CASRPSGLAKNIQYF
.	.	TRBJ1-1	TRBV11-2	TGTGCCAGCACCCCCAGGATGAACACTGAAGCTTTCTTT	CASTPRMNTEAFF
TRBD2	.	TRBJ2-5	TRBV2	TGTGCCAGCAAGTCTAGCGGAGAAGGTTTAGAGACCCAGTACTTC	CASKSSGEGLETQYF
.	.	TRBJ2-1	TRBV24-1	TGTGCCACCAGTGATTCCTGGAATGAGCAGTTCTTC	CATSDSWNEQFF
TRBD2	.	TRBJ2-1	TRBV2	TGTGCCAGCATTCAACTAGCGGGAGAAAACAATGAGCAGTTCTTC	CASIQLAGENNEQFF
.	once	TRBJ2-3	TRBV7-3	TGTGCCAGCAGCTTAATCGGGAGTCCGTCAGATACGCAGTATTTT	CASSLIGSPSDTQYF
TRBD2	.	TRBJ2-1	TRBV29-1	TGCAGCGTTGTTCGACTAGCGGGAGAGGAGCAGTTCTTC	CSVVRLAGEEQFF
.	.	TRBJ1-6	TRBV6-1	TGTGCCAGCAGTGAAAGAGTCTCCGGCGTCCACTTT	CASSERVSGVHF
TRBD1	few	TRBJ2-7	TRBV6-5	TGTGCCAGCAGTACTAGACAGGGACGAAACTACGAGCAGTACTTC	CASSTRQGRNYEQYF
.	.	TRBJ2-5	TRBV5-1	TGCGCCAGCAGCTTGGAGGGACTGGCGGGGTCCGAGACCCAGTACTTC	CASSLEGLAGSETQYF
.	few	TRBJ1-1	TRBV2	TGTGCCAGCAGGGGGTCTTCGAACACTGAAGCTTTCTTT	CASRGSSNTEAFF
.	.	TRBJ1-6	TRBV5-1	TGCGCCAGCAGCTTGGTGTGGGCTGGACTCTCACCCCTCCACTTT	CASSLVWAGLSPLHF
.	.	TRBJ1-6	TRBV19	TGTGCCAGTCATAGCCAGATCGGATCACCCCTCCACTTT	CASHSQIGSPLHF
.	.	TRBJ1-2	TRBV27	TGTGCCAGCAGTTGGGGTTGGCCAGTTAACTATGGCTACACCTTC	CASSWGWPVNYGYTF
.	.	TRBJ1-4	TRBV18	TGTGCCAGCTCCCCGGTGGCGGCCAAAAATGAAAAACTGTTTTTT	CASSPVAAKNEKLFF
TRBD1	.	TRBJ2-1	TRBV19	TGTGCCAGTAGTATAGGTTTGGGGACAGGGCCCTACAATGAGCAGTTCTTC	CASSIGLGTGPYNEQFF
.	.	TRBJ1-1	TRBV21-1	TGTGCCAGCAGCTCCCGGGGGAGGAAGGTTGAAGCTTTCTTT	CASSSRGRKVEAFF
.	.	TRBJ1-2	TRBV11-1	TGTGCCAGCAGCTTACCAGATGGCTATGGCTACACCTTC	CASSLPDGYGYTF
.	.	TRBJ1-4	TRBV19	TGTGCCAGTAGTATTAGGGGAGATGAAAAACTGTTTTTT	CASSIRGDEKLFF
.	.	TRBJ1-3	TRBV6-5	TGTGCCAGCAGTCTCCGGGATCCATCTGGAAACACCATATATTTT	CASSLRDPSGNTIYF
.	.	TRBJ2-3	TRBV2	TGTGCCAGCAGTGAATGGGGATCACCCCGGCAAGGAGATACGCAGTATTTT	CASSEWGSPRQGDTQYF
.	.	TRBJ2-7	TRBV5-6	TGTGCCAGCAGCTTGTTTAGAAGAGGGACATGGGCCTACGAGCAGTACTTC	CASSLFRRGTWAYEQYF
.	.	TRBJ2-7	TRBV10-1	TGCGCCAGCAGTGAGATAGGCAGTATAAGTGTTGGCGAGCAGTACTTC	CASSEIGSISVGEQYF
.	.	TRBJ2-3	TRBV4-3	TGCGCCAGCAGCCAGGGTGCGGTTGAGGATACGCAGTATTTT	CASSQGAVEDTQYF
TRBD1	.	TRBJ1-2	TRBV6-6	TGTGCCAGCAGTTCGGACAGGTACTATGGCTACACCTTC	CASSSDRYYGYTF
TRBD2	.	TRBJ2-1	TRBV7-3	TGTGCCAGCAGCCTGGGACTAGCGGGCTCCAATGAGCAGTTCTTC	CASSLGLAGSNEQFF